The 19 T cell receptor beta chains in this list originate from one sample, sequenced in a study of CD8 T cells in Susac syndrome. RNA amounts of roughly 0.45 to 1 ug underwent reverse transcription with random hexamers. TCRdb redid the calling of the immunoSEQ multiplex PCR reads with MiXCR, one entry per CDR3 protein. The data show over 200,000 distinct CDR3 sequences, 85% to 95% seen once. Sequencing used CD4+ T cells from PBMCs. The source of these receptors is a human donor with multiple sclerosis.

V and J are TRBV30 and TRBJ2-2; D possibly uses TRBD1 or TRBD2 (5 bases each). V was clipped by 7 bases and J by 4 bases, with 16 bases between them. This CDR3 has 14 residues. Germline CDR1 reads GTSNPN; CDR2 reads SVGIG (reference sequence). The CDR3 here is CAFSRDLPTGELFF. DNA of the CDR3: TGTGCCTTTTCTCGGGACCTACCCACCGGGGAGCTGTTTTTT.

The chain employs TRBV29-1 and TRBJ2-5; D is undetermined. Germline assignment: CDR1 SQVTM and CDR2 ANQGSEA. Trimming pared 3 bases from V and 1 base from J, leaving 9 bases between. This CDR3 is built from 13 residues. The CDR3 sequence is CSVDSHAQETQYF. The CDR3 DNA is TGCAGCGTTGATTCCCACGCCCAAGAGACCCAGTACTTC.

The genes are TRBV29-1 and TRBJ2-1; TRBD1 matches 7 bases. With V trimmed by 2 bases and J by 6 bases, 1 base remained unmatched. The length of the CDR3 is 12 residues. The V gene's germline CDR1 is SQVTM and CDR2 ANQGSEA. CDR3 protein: CSVESGGNEQFF. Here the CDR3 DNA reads TGCAGCGTTGAATCAGGGGGCAATGAGCAGTTCTTC.

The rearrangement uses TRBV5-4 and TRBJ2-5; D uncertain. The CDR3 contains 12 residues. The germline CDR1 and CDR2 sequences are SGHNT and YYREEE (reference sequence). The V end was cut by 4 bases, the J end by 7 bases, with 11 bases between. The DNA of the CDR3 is TGTGCCAGCAGCCCCCCCTTTGGGACCCAGTACTTC. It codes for CASSPPFGTQYF.

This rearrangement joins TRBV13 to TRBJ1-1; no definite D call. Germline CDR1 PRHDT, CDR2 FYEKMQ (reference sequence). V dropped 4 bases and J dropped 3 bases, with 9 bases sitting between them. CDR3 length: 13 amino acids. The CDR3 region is CASSSLGHTEAFF. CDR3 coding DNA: TGTGCCAGCAGCTCCCTCGGTCACACTGAAGCTTTCTTT.

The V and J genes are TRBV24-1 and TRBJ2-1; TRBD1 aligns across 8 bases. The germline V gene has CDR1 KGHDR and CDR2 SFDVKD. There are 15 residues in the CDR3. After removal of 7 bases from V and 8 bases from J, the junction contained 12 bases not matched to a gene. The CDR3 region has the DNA TGTGCCACCAGGGGGACAGGTCTCCGCCAGGATGAGCAGTTCTTC. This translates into CATRGTGLRQDEQFF.

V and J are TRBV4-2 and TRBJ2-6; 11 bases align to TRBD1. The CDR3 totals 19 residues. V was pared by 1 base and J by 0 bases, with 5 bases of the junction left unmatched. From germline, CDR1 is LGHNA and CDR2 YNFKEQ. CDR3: CASSQGGQGGSSGANVLTF. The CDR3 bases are TGTGCCAGCAGCCAAGGGGGACAGGGGGGAAGCTCTGGGGCCAACGTCCTGACTTTC.

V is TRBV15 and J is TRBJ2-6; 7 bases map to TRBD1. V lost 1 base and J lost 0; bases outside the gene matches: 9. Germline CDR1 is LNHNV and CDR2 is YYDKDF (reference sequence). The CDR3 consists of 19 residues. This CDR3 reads CATSRVPGQRLSGANVLTF. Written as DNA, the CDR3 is TGTGCCACCAGCAGAGTTCCGGGACAGAGACTCTCTGGGGCCAACGTCCTGACTTTC.

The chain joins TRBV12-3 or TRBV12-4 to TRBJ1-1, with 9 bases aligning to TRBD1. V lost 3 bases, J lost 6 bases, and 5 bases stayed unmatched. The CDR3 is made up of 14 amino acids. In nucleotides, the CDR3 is TGTGCCAGCAGTTTGCGACAGGGGGTCGCTGAAGCTTTCTTT. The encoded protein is CASSLRQGVAEAFF.

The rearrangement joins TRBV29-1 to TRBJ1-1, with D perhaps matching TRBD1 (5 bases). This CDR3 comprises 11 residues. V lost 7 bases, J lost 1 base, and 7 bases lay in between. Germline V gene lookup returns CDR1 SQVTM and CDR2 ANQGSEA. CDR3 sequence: CSGGENTEAFF. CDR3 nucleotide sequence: TGCAGCGGGGGGGAGAACACTGAAGCTTTCTTT.

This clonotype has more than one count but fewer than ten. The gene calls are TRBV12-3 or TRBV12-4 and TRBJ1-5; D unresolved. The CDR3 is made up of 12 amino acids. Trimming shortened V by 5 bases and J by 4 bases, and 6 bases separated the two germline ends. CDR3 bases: TGTGCCAGCAGTCCGATTAATCAGCCCCAGCATTTT. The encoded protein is CASSPINQPQHF.

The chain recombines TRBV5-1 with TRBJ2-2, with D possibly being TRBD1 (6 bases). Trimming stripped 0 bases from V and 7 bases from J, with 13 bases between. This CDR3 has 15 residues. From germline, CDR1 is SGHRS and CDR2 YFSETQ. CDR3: CASSLVAGEFGELFF. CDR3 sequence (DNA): TGCGCCAGCAGCTTGGTGGCAGGGGAATTCGGGGAGCTGTTTTTT.

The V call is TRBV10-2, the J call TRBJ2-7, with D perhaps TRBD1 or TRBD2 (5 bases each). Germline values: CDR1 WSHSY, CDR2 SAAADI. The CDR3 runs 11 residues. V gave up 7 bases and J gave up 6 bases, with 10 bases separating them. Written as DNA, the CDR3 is TGCGCCAGCACCGAGGGGAGCGAGCAGTACTTC. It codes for CASTEGSEQYF.

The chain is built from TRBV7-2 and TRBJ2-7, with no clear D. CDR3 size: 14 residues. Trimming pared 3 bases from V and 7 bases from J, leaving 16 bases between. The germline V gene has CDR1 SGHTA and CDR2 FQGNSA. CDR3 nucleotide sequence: TGTGCCAGCAGCTTTGGGTGGCTTGACGGGGAGCAGTACTTC. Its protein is CASSFGWLDGEQYF. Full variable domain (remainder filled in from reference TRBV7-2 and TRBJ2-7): GAGVSQSPSNKVTEKGKDVELRCDPISGHTALYWYRQSLGQGLEFLIYFQGNSAPDKSGLPSDRFSAERTGGSVSTLTIQRTQQEDSAVYLCASSFGWLDGEQYFGPGTRLTVT.

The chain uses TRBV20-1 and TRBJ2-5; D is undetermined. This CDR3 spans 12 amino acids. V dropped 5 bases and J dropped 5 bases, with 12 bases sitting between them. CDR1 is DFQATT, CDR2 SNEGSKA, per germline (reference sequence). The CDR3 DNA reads TGCAGTGCTCCCGTCCTGGGGGAGACCCAGTACTTC. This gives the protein CSAPVLGETQYF.

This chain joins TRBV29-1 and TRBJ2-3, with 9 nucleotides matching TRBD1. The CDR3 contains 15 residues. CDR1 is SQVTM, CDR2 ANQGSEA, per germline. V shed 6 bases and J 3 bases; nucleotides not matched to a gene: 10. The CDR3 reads CSVLKQGARTDTQYF. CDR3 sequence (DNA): TGCAGCGTCCTCAAACAGGGGGCTAGGACAGATACGCAGTATTTT.

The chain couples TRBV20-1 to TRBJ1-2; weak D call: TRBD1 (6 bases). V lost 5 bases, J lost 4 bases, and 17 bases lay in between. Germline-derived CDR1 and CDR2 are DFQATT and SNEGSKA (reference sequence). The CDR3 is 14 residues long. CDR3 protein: CSAPAQGGVYGYTF. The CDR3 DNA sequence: TGCAGTGCTCCGGCACAGGGAGGAGTCTATGGCTACACCTTC.

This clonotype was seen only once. CDR3 region: CASSVDTYANTQYF. In DNA form, the CDR3 reads TGTGCCAGCAGTGTGGACACCTACGCAAATACGCAGTATTTT. The chain combines TRBV2 with TRBJ2-3; maybe TRBD1 (5 bases). Germline CDR1 and CDR2: SNHLY and FYNNEI. The CDR3 is made up of 14 amino acids. Trimming removed 4 bases at V and 7 bases at J, with 15 bases between.

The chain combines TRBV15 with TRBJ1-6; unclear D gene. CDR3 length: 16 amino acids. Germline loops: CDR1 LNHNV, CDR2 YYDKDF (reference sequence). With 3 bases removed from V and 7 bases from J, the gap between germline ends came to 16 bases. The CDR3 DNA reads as TGTGCCACCAGCAGTGAGTTGGCGGTGCCCAATTCACCCCTCCACTTT. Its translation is CATSSELAVPNSPLHF.